This is a list of T cell receptor beta chains from one sample in a study of human CD8 memory T cell subsets. With the 5' RACE reads reprocessed, TCRdb shows one record per CDR3 protein and no DNA. The sample is made up of roughly 17,000 distinct CDR3 sequences, and the top ten hold around 5.4% of it. Sample: CD8+ stem-like memory T cells (TSCM and TCM) sorted from PBMCs. The origin of the receptors is a human donor in good health. Both conserved end residues are part of each CDR3. Clone size is shown for a subset of rows, as once, few, many or a class of expanded clone.

j_gene: TRBJ2-1
abundance: .
v_gene: TRBV27
CDR3aa: CASSLLAGGPYNEQFF

j_gene: TRBJ1-2
abundance: .
v_gene: TRBV28
CDR3aa: CASSFPQGPGYTF

j_gene: TRBJ2-7
abundance: .
v_gene: TRBV30
CDR3aa: CASKGLAGYEQYF

j_gene: TRBJ1-6
abundance: .
v_gene: TRBV30
CDR3aa: CAWSVSGGSSPLHF

j_gene: TRBJ2-2
abundance: .
v_gene: TRBV27
CDR3aa: CASSPSQEPGELFF

j_gene: TRBJ2-4
abundance: .
v_gene: TRBV27
CDR3aa: CASSPIEVRGIQYF

j_gene: TRBJ1-2
abundance: .
v_gene: TRBV4-3
CDR3aa: CASSQERVSVYGYTF

j_gene: TRBJ1-2
abundance: .
v_gene: TRBV2
CDR3aa: CASSEAEGENYGYTF

j_gene: TRBJ2-4
abundance: .
v_gene: TRBV15
CDR3aa: CATSGWTESNIQYF

j_gene: TRBJ1-2
abundance: .
v_gene: TRBV5-1
CDR3aa: CASSLADRVYGYTF

j_gene: TRBJ2-1
abundance: .
v_gene: TRBV13
CDR3aa: CASSPRLAGELNEQFF

j_gene: TRBJ2-7
abundance: .
v_gene: TRBV20-1
CDR3aa: CSARDGQGTYEQYF

j_gene: TRBJ1-1
abundance: .
v_gene: TRBV2
CDR3aa: CASSEARVLLAFF

j_gene: TRBJ2-3
abundance: medium-sized
v_gene: TRBV7-9
CDR3aa: CASSLGGYTDTQYF

j_gene: TRBJ1-2
abundance: .
v_gene: TRBV7-9
CDR3aa: CASSLIRDGYTF

j_gene: TRBJ2-7
abundance: .
v_gene: TRBV20-1
CDR3aa: CSARDPDMGTYEQYF

j_gene: TRBJ2-7
abundance: .
v_gene: TRBV13
CDR3aa: CASSLDRETGGEQYF

j_gene: TRBJ1-5
abundance: .
v_gene: TRBV28
CDR3aa: CASSQLRGYQPQHF

j_gene: TRBJ2-3
abundance: .
v_gene: TRBV3-1
CDR3aa: CASSQDFGGAYTDTQYF

j_gene: TRBJ2-7
abundance: .
v_gene: TRBV28
CDR3aa: CASSLGIGAYEQYF

j_gene: TRBJ2-3
abundance: .
v_gene: TRBV6-2/TRBV6-3
CDR3aa: CASSTGLTTDTQYF

j_gene: TRBJ2-1
abundance: .
v_gene: TRBV29-1
CDR3aa: CSVGLGDEQFF

j_gene: TRBJ1-2
abundance: .
v_gene: TRBV28
CDR3aa: CASSPLRTGGRYGYTF

j_gene: TRBJ1-4
abundance: .
v_gene: TRBV13
CDR3aa: CASSSQENEKLFF

j_gene: TRBJ2-4
abundance: .
v_gene: TRBV2
CDR3aa: CASEPDSSISIQYF

j_gene: TRBJ2-3
abundance: .
v_gene: TRBV9
CDR3aa: CASSVALAGPSSTDTQYF

j_gene: TRBJ1-5
abundance: medium-sized
v_gene: TRBV11-2
CDR3aa: CASSLRTDYSNQPQHF

j_gene: TRBJ2-5
abundance: .
v_gene: TRBV7-9
CDR3aa: CASIDGGGKKETQYF

j_gene: TRBJ2-2
abundance: .
v_gene: TRBV5-1
CDR3aa: CASSLVGQGELFF

j_gene: TRBJ2-3
abundance: .
v_gene: TRBV27
CDR3aa: CASSFLTGRKLDTQYF

j_gene: TRBJ1-5
abundance: .
v_gene: TRBV7-6
CDR3aa: CASSFNDAGDQPQHF

j_gene: TRBJ1-1
abundance: .
v_gene: TRBV7-2
CDR3aa: CASSEGLWENTEAFF

j_gene: TRBJ2-3
abundance: .
v_gene: TRBV2
CDR3aa: CASKTGWGVTDTQYF

j_gene: TRBJ2-5
abundance: .
v_gene: TRBV7-9
CDR3aa: CASSQLAGGETQYF

j_gene: TRBJ2-5
abundance: .
v_gene: TRBV5-6
CDR3aa: CASSSTSGGAQETQYF

j_gene: TRBJ2-1
abundance: .
v_gene: TRBV29-1
CDR3aa: CSVSGTDANNEQFF

j_gene: TRBJ2-1
abundance: .
v_gene: TRBV7-9
CDR3aa: CASSLADYNEQFF

j_gene: TRBJ2-2
abundance: .
v_gene: TRBV2
CDR3aa: CASSLVGELFF

j_gene: TRBJ2-1
abundance: .
v_gene: TRBV7-9
CDR3aa: CASGWDKNEQFF